The 10 T cell receptor beta chains presented below share a single source sample, sequenced in a study of T cells after yellow fever vaccination. TCRdb redid the calling of the 5' RACE reads with MiXCR, one entry per CDR3 protein. The repertoire consists of 350,000 to 550,000 distinct CDR3 sequences, with roughly a sixth occurring once and the leading ten covering roughly a sixth. The sample here was PBMCs, taken before the yellow fever booster vaccination. These receptors all stem from a man aged 18 to 29 who received the YFV17D yellow fever vaccine.

The chain joins TRBV27 to TRBJ2-5; D gene unclear. CDR1 is MNHEY, CDR2 SMNVEV, per germline (reference sequence). This CDR3 spans 12 amino acids. The V and J ends lost 6 bases and 7 bases respectively, with 12 bases between them. In DNA, the CDR3 is TGTGCCAGCAGCGTGTCGGTTGGGACCCAGTACTTC. It encodes CASSVSVGTQYF.

V usage is TRBV20-1 and J usage is TRBJ2-1; D remains unclear. CDR1 DFQATT and CDR2 SNEGSKA come from the germline V gene (reference sequence). Deletions cut 2 bases from V and 4 bases from J, with 18 bases between. The CDR3 has 16 amino acids. The CDR3 bases are TGCAGTGCTAGATACCGGACGGAGCTACAATACAATGAGCAGTTCTTC. It codes for CSARYRTELQYNEQFF.

V gene TRBV11-2 combines with J gene TRBJ2-5; either TRBD1 or TRBD2 may fit D (6 bases each). Germline V lookup: CDR1 SGHAT, CDR2 FQNNGV. Trimming took off 5 bases at V and 5 bases at J, with 21 bases between the two ends. The CDR3 extends over 16 amino acids. This chain's CDR3 is CASSLPGGLRVETQYF. The CDR3 region has the DNA TGTGCCAGCAGCCTTCCTGGGGGGCTACGGGTGGAGACCCAGTACTTC. Using reference TRBV11-2 and TRBJ2-5 for the parts outside the CDR3, the full variable domain is EAGVAQSPRYKIIEKRQSVAFWCNPISGHATLYWYQQILGQGPKLLIQFQNNGVVDDSQLPKDRFSAERLKGVDSTLKIQPAKLEDSAVYLCASSLPGGLRVETQYFGPGTRLLVL.

V is TRBV12-3 or TRBV12-4 and J is TRBJ2-7; possibly TRBD1 for D (5 bases). Trimming took off 3 bases at V and 9 bases at J, with 15 bases between the two ends. The CDR3 loop spans 13 amino acids. CDR3 region: CASSLGPRPPQYF. Written as DNA, the CDR3 is TGTGCCAGCAGTTTGGGGCCGCGACCGCCGCAGTACTTC.

This clonotype was picked up a small number of times. The chain couples TRBV7-9 to TRBJ2-1; D might be TRBD2 (6 bases). Trimming took 0 bases from V and 7 from J, leaving 13 bases between them. Germline CDR1 reads SEHNR; CDR2 reads FQNEAQ (reference sequence). This CDR3 spans 15 amino acids. CDR3 residues: CASSLAAGLLNEQFF. CDR3 nucleotide sequence: TGTGCCAGCAGCTTAGCGGCGGGGCTGCTTAATGAGCAGTTCTTC.

J is TRBJ1-5 and V is TRBV4-1, with D possibly TRBD1 on 5 matching bases. V dropped 1 base and J dropped 6 bases, with 13 bases sitting between them. The CDR3 contains 15 residues. The germline gives CDR1 MGHRA, CDR2 YSYEKL. The CDR3 protein is CASSQGFQGTQPQHF. CDR3 in DNA: TGCGCCAGCAGCCAAGGGTTTCAGGGAACTCAGCCCCAGCATTTT.

This sequence joins TRBV7-6 and TRBJ2-5; 8 bases line up with TRBD2. The CDR3 contains 19 residues. J gave up 5 bases and V 5 bases, and 22 bases lay outside the gene matches. Germline assignment: CDR1 SGHVS and CDR2 FNYEAQ. CDR3 sequence (DNA): TGTGCCAGCAGCCCCCCAGCCAAGACTAGCGATGGTTGGGGGGAGACCCAGTACTTC. Translating it yields CASSPPAKTSDGWGETQYF.

This clonotype was detected only a few times. The chain combines TRBV29-1 with TRBJ1-5, with no clear D. The CDR3 loop spans 14 amino acids. Trimming shortened V by 8 bases and J by 0 bases, and 14 bases separated the two germline ends. Germline CDR1 reads SQVTM; CDR2 reads ANQGSEA. The CDR3: CSPPQTDSNQPQHF. CDR3 bases: TGCAGCCCACCGCAGACTGATAGCAATCAGCCCCAGCATTTT.

V usage is TRBV6-6 and J usage is TRBJ2-7, with 7 bases fitting TRBD2. Germline CDR1 and CDR2: MNHNY and SVGAGI (reference sequence). The CDR3 is made up of 14 amino acids. Trimming at V came to 10 bases and at J to 1 base, leaving 10 bases not matched to a gene. Written as DNA, the CDR3 is TGTGCCATTAACGGGGGGAGCCGTTCCTACGAGCAGTACTTC. The encoded protein is CAINGGSRSYEQYF.

This clonotype was seen a few times. This chain links TRBV6-2 or TRBV6-3 with TRBJ2-2; D perhaps matches TRBD1 (6 bases). This CDR3 contains 16 residues. Germline V gives CDR1 MNHEY, CDR2 SVGEGT. V dropped 6 bases and J dropped 4 bases, with 18 bases sitting between them. CDR3 coding DNA: TGTGCCAGCAGCCCAGCCGGGACAATTTCCACCGGGGAGCTGTTTTTT. It is translated as CASSPAGTISTGELFF.